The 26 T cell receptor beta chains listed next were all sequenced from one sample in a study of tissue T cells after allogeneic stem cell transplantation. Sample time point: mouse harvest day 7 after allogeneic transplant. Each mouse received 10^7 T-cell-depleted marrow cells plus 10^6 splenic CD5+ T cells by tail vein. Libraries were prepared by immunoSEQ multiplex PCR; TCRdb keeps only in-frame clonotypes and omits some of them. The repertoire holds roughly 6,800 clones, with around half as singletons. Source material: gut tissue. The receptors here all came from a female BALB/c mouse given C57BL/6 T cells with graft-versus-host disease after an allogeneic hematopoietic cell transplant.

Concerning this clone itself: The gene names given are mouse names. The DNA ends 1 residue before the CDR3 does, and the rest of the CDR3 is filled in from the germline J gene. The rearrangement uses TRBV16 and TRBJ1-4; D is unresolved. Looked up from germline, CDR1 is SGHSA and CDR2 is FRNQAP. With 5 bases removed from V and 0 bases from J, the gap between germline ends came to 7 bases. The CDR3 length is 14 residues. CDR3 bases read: TGTGCAAGCAGCGTCCAGATTTCCAACGAAAGATTATTT. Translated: CASSVQISNERLF. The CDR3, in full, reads CASSVQISNERLFF.

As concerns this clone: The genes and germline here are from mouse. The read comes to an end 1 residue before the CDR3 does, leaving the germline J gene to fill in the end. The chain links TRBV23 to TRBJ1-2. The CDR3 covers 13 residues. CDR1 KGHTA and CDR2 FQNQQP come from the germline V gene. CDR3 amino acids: CSSSQSINSDYTF. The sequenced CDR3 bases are TGCTCCAGCAGTCAATCAATAAACTCCGACTACACC.

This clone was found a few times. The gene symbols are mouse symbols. The CDR3 sequence: CASSWDRANSDYTF. The sequenced part of the CDR3 DNA is TGTGCCAGCAGCTGGGACAGGGCAAACTCCGACTACACC. The chain has TRBV3 and TRBJ1-2, with 9 bases that match TRBD1. Read coverage stops 1 residue before the CDR3 terminus; the germline J gene supplies the remainder. Trimming at V came to 4 bases and at J to 0 bases, leaving 0 bases not matched to a gene. The CDR3 has 14 residues. Germline V CDR1 and CDR2: SNHLY, FYNGKV (reference sequence).

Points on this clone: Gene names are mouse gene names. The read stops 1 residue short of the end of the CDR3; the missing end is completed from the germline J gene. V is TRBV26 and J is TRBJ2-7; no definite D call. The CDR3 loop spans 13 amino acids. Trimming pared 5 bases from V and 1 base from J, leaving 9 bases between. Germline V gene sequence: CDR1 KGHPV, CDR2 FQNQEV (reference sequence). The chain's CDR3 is CASSSLTSYEQYF. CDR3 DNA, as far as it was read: TGTGCCAGCAGTTCCCTGACATCCTATGAACAGTAC.

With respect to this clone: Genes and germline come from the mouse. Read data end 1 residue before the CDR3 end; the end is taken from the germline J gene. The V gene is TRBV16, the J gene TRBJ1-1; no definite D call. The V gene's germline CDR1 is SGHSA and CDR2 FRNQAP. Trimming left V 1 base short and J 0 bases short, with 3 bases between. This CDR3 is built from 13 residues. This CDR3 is CASSLVANTEVFF. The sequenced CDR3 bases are TGTGCAAGCAGCTTAGTTGCAAACACAGAAGTCTTC.

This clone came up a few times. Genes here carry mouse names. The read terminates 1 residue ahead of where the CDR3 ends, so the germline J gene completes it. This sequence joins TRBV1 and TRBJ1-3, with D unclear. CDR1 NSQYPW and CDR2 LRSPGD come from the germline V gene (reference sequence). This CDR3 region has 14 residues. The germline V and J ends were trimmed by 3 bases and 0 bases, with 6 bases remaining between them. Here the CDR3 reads CTCSAGNSGNTLYF. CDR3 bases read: TGCACCTGCAGTGCCGGGAATTCTGGAAATACGCTCTAT.

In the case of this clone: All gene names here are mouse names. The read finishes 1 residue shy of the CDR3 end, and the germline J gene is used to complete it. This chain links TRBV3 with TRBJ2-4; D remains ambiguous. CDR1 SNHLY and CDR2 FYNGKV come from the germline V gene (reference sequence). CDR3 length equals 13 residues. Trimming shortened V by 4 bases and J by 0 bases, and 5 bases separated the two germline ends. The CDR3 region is CASSSSSQNTLYF. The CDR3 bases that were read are TGTGCCAGCAGCTCCTCTAGTCAAAACACCTTGTAC.

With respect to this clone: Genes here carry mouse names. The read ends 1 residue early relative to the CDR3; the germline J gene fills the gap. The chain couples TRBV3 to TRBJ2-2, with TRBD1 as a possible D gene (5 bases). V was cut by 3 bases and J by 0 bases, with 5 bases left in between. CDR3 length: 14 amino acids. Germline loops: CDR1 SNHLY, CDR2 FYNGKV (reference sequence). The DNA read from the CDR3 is TGTGCCAGCAGCTTCAGGGCAAACACCGGGCAGCTCTAC. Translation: CASSFRANTGQLY. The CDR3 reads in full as CASSFRANTGQLYF.

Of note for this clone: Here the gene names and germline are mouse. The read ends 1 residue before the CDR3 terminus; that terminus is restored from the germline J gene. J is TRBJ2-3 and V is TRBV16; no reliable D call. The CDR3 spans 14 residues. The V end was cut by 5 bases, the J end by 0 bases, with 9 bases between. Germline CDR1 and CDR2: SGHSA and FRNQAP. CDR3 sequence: CASSQTISAETLYF. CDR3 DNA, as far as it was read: TGTGCAAGCAGCCAGACAATTAGTGCAGAAACGCTGTAT.

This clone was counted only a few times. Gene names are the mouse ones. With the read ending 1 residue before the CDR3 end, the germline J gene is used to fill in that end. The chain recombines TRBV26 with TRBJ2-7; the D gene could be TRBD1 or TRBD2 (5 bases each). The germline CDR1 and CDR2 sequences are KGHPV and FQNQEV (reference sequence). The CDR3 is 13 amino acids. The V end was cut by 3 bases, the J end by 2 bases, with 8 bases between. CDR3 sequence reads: CASSLPGAYEQYF. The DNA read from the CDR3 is TGTGCCAGCAGTCTTCCGGGGGCCTATGAACAGTAC.

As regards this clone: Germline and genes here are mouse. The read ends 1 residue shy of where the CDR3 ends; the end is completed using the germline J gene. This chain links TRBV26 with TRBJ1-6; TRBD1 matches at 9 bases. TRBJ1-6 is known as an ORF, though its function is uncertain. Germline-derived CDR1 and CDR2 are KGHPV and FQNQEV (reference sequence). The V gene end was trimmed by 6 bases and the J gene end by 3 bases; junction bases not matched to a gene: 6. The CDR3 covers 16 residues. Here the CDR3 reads CASRHRDRVYNSPLYF. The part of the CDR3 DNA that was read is TGTGCCAGCAGGCACCGGGACAGGGTCTATAATTCGCCCCTCTAC.

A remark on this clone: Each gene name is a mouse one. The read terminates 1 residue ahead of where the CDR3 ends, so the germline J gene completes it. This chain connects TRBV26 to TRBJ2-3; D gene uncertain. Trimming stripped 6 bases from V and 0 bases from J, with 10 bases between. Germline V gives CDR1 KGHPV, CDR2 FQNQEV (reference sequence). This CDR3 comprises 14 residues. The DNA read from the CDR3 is TGTGCCAGCAGCCGGGTTTCTAGTGCAGAAACGCTGTAT. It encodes CASSRVSSAETLY. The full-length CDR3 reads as CASSRVSSAETLYF.

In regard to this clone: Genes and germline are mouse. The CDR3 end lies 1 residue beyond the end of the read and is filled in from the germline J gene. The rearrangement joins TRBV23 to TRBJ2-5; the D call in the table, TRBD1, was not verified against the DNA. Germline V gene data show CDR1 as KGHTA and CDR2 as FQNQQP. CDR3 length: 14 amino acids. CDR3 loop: CSSSPQGNQDTQYF. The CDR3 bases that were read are TGCTCCAGCAGTCCCCAGGGTAACCAAGACACCCAGTAC.

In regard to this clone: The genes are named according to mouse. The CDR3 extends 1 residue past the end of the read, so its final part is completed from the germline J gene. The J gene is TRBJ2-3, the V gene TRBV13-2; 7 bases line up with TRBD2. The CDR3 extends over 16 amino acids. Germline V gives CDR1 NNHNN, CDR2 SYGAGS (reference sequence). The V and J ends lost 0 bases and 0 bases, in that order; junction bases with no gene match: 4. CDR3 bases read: TGTGCCAGCGGTGATGCCTGGGGGTCTAGTGCAGAAACGCTGTAT. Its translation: CASGDAWGSSAETLY. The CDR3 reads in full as CASGDAWGSSAETLYF.

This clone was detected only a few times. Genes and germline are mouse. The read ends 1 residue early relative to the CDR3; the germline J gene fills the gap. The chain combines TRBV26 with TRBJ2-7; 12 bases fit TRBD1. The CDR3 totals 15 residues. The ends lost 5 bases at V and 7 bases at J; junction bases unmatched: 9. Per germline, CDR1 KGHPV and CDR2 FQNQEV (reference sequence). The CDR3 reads CASSIPGQGAGEQYF. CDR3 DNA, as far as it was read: TGTGCCAGCAGTATCCCGGGACAGGGGGCGGGAGAACAGTAC.

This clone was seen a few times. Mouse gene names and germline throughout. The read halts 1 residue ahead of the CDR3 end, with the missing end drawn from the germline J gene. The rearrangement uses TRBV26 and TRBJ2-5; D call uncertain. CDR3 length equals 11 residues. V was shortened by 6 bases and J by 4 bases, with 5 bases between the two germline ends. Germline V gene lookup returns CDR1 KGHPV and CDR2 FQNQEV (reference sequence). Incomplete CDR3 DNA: TGTGCCAGCAGAAAAGAAGACACCCAGTAC. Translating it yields CASRKEDTQY. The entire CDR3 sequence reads CASRKEDTQYF.

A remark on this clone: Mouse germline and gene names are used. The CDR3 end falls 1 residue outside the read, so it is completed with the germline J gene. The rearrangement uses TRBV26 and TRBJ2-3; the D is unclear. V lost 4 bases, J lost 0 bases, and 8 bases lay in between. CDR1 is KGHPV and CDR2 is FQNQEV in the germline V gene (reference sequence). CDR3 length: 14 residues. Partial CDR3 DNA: TGTGCCAGCAGTCAAAGGGTTAGTGCAGAAACGCTGTAT. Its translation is CASSQRVSAETLY. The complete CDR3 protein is CASSQRVSAETLYF.

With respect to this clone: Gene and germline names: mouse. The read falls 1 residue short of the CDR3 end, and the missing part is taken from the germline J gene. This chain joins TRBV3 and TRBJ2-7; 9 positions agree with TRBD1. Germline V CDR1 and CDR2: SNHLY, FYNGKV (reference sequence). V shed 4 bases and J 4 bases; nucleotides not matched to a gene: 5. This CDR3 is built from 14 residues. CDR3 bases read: TGTGCCAGCAGCTCCCGACAGGGGGGGTATGAACAGTAC. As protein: CASSSRQGGYEQY. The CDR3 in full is CASSSRQGGYEQYF.

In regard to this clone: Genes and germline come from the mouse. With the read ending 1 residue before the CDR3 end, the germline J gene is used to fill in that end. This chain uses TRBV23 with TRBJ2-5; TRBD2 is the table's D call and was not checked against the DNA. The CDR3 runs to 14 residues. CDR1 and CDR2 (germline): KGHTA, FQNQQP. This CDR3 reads CSSSQRLYQGTQYF. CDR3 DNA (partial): TGCTCCAGCAGTCAACGACTGTACCAAGGCACCCAGTAC.

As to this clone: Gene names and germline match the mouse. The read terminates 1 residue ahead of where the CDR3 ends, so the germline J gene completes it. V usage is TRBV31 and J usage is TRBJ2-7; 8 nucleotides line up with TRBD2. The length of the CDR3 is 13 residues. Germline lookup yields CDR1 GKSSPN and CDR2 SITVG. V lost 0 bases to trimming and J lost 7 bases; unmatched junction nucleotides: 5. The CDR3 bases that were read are TGTGCCTGGAGTCTAGTCTGGGGGGCCGAACAGTAC. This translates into CAWSLVWGAEQY. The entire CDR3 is CAWSLVWGAEQYF.

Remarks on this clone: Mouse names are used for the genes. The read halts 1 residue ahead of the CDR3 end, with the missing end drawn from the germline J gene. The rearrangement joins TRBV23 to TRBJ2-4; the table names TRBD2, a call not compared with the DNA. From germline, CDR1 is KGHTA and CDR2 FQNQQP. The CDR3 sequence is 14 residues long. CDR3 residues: CSSSQSPGENTLYF. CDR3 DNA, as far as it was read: TGCTCCAGCAGTCAATCCCCTGGGGAAAACACCTTGTAC.

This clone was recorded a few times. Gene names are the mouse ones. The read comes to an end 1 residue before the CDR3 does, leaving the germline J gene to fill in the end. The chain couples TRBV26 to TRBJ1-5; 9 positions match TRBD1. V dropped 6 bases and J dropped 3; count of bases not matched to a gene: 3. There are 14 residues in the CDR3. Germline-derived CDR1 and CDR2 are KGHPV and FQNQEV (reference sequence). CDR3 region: CASSRDRANQAPLF. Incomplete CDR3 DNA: TGTGCCAGCAGCCGGGACAGGGCCAACCAGGCTCCGCTT. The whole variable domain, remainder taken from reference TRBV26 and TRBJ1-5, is NSKVIQTPRYLVKGQGQKAKMRCIPEKGHPVVFWYQQNKNNEFKFLINFQNQEVLQQIDMTEKRFSAECPSNSPCSLEIQSSEAGDSALYLCASSRDRANQAPLFGEGTRLSVL.

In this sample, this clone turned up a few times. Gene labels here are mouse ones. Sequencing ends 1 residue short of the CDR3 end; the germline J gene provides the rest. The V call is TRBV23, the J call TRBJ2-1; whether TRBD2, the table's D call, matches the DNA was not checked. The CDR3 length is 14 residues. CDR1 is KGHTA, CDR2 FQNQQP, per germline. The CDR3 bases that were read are TGCTCCAGCAGTCAAACTGGGGGGGCCGCTGAGCAGTTC. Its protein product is CSSSQTGGAAEQF. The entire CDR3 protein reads CSSSQTGGAAEQFF.

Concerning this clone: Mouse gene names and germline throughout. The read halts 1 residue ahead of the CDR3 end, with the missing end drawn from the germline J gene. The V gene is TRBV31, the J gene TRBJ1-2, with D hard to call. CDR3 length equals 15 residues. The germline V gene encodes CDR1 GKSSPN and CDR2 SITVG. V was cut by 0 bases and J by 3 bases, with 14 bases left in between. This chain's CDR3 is CAWSLDSRGYSDYTF. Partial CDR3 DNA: TGTGCCTGGAGTCTAGACTCCCGGGGTTACTCCGACTACACC.

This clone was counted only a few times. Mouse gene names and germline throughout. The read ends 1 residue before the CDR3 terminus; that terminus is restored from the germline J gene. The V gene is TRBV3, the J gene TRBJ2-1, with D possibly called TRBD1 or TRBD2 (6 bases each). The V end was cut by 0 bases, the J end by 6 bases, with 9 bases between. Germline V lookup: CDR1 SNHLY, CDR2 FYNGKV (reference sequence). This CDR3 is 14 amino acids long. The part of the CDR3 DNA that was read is TGTGCCAGCAGCTTAGCGGAGGGGGGTGCTGAGCAGTTC. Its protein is CASSLAEGGAEQF. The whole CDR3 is CASSLAEGGAEQFF. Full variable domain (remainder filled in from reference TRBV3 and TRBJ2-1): GPKVLQIPSHQIIDMGQMVTLNCDPVSNHLYFYWYKQILGQQMEFLVNFYNGKVMEKSKLFKDQFSVERPDGSYFTLKIQPTALEDSAVYFCASSLAEGGAEQFFGPGTRLTVL.

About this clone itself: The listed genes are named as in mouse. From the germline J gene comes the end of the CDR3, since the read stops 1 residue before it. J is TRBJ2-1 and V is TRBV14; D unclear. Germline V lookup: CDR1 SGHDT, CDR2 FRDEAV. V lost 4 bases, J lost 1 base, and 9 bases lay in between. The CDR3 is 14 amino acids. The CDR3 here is CASSPPANYAEQFF. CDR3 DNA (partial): TGTGCCAGCAGTCCCCCCGCAAACTATGCTGAGCAGTTC.